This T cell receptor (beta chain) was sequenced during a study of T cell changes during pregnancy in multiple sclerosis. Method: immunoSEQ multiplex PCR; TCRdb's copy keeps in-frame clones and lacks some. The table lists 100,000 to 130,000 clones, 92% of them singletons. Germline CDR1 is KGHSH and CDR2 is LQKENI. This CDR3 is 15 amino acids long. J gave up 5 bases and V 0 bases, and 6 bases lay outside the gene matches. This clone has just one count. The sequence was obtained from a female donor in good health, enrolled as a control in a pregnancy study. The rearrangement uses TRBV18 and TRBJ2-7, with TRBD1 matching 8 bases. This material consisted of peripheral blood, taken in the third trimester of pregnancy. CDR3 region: CASSPPTGDPNEQYF. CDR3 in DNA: TGTGCCAGCTCACCACCGACAGGGGACCCCAACGAGCAGTACTTC.